These T cell receptor beta chains were read from a single sample in a study of cytomegalovirus exposure and HLA in healthy donors. This table comes from immunoSEQ multiplex PCR, and its TCRdb copy is limited to in-frame clones, with some not included. This sample carries about 95,000 clones, about 74% of them seen once, and the ten largest clones take roughly 16%. Sequencing was performed on PBMCs. The receptors were sampled from a woman between 50 and 59 years old in good health and CMV-seropositive. CDR3s include the opening cysteine and the closing phenylalanine or tryptophan. Each record gives: J gene, clone size, D gene, V gene, CDR3 DNA, CDR3 protein. The D gene is left open where the match is weak. A row's size may be missing; if present it is once, few, many or a size class.

j_call: TRBJ1-3; clone_size: few; d_call: NA; v_call: TRBV19; cdr3_nt: TGTGCCAGTGAAACCCCAGGGGTCTCTGGAAACACCATATATTTT; cdr3_aa: CASETPGVSGNTIYF
j_call: TRBJ2-3; clone_size: NA; d_call: TRBD2; v_call: TRBV6-4; cdr3_nt: TGTGCCAGCAGTGACCGGGGGGATGGTGATACGCAGTATTTT; cdr3_aa: CASSDRGDGDTQYF
j_call: TRBJ1-6; clone_size: NA; d_call: TRBD1; v_call: TRBV28; cdr3_nt: TGTGCCAGCTTGACAGGGGCCTCAAATTCACCCCTCCACTTT; cdr3_aa: CASLTGASNSPLHF
j_call: TRBJ1-5; clone_size: NA; d_call: NA; v_call: TRBV11-2; cdr3_nt: TGTGCCAGCAGCTTAGTAGGGGATCAACCCCAGCATTTT; cdr3_aa: CASSLVGDQPQHF
j_call: TRBJ2-7; clone_size: NA; d_call: NA; v_call: TRBV2; cdr3_nt: TGTGCCAGCAGTGAACAGGCCTACGAGCAGTACTTC; cdr3_aa: CASSEQAYEQYF
j_call: TRBJ1-5; clone_size: NA; d_call: TRBD1; v_call: TRBV10-3; cdr3_nt: TGTGCCATCAGCCGGGACAGGGCCTTTGGTCAGCCCCAGCATTTT; cdr3_aa: CAISRDRAFGQPQHF
j_call: TRBJ1-2; clone_size: NA; d_call: TRBD1; v_call: TRBV5-6; cdr3_nt: TGTGCCAGCAGCTTGGAGACAGGGAATTACTATGGCTACACCTTC; cdr3_aa: CASSLETGNYYGYTF
j_call: TRBJ2-7; clone_size: NA; d_call: NA; v_call: TRBV2; cdr3_nt: TGTGCCAGCAGTGGATACTTATACGAGCAGTACTTC; cdr3_aa: CASSGYLYEQYF
j_call: TRBJ2-1; clone_size: NA; d_call: TRBD2; v_call: TRBV6-1; cdr3_nt: TGTGCCAGCAGGCCCTCGGGAGGCCCCGGGAATGAGCAGTTCTTC; cdr3_aa: CASRPSGGPGNEQFF
j_call: TRBJ2-7; clone_size: NA; d_call: TRBD1; v_call: TRBV4-2; cdr3_nt: TGTGCCAGCAGCCAGGGACAGGGGGCCCCCTACGAGCAGTACTTC; cdr3_aa: CASSQGQGAPYEQYF
j_call: TRBJ2-7; clone_size: few; d_call: NA; v_call: TRBV5-1; cdr3_nt: TGCGCCAGCAGCTTGGCGGCTAGCGGACAGACCTACGAGCAGTACTTC; cdr3_aa: CASSLAASGQTYEQYF
j_call: TRBJ1-3; clone_size: NA; d_call: NA; v_call: TRBV14; cdr3_nt: TGTGCCAGCAGCCAAGATTTGGGGGCACAGGGCTCTGGAAACACCATATATTTT; cdr3_aa: CASSQDLGAQGSGNTIYF
j_call: TRBJ2-1; clone_size: NA; d_call: NA; v_call: TRBV9; cdr3_nt: TGTGCCAGCAGCGTAGCTTGGGGGGAGCTCGGCGAGCAGTTCTTC; cdr3_aa: CASSVAWGELGEQFF
j_call: TRBJ1-5; clone_size: NA; d_call: TRBD1; v_call: TRBV19; cdr3_nt: TGTGCCAGTACTCCCGAGGGGACAGGCACCTATAGCAATCAGCCCCAGCATTTT; cdr3_aa: CASTPEGTGTYSNQPQHF
j_call: TRBJ2-7; clone_size: NA; d_call: NA; v_call: TRBV5-6; cdr3_nt: TGTGCCAGCAGTAGGACATCATACGAGCAGTACTTC; cdr3_aa: CASSRTSYEQYF
j_call: TRBJ2-7; clone_size: NA; d_call: TRBD1; v_call: TRBV28; cdr3_nt: TGTGCCAGCAGTCCCAGGGGGATCGACGAGCAGTACTTC; cdr3_aa: CASSPRGIDEQYF
j_call: TRBJ2-3; clone_size: NA; d_call: NA; v_call: TRBV29-1; cdr3_nt: TGCAGCGTTCGGACAAGGGGATTCACAGATACGCAGTATTTT; cdr3_aa: CSVRTRGFTDTQYF
j_call: TRBJ2-7; clone_size: few; d_call: TRBD1; v_call: TRBV19; cdr3_nt: TGTGCCAGTAGCGATCCCGGGACAGGGGGTCGATTCTCCTACGAGCAGTACTTC; cdr3_aa: CASSDPGTGGRFSYEQYF
j_call: TRBJ1-2; clone_size: NA; d_call: NA; v_call: TRBV30; cdr3_nt: TGTGCCTGCGATGCAGGGAAACCACTCTATGGCTACACCTTC; cdr3_aa: CACDAGKPLYGYTF
j_call: TRBJ2-3; clone_size: NA; d_call: TRBD1; v_call: TRBV7-3; cdr3_nt: TGTGCCAGCAGCATACAGGGGGCTGGAGATACGCAGTATTTT; cdr3_aa: CASSIQGAGDTQYF
j_call: TRBJ1-1; clone_size: NA; d_call: TRBD1; v_call: TRBV28; cdr3_nt: TGTGCCAGCAGCCTGCAAACAGGGGTCACTGAAGCTTTCTTT; cdr3_aa: CASSLQTGVTEAFF
j_call: TRBJ2-5; clone_size: NA; d_call: NA; v_call: TRBV6-1; cdr3_nt: TGTGCCAGCAGCCCCGCGGGGGCAGAGACCCAGTACTTC; cdr3_aa: CASSPAGAETQYF
j_call: TRBJ2-7; clone_size: NA; d_call: NA; v_call: TRBV28; cdr3_nt: TGTGCCAGCCACTCCTTGGGGGGGCTCGAGCAGTACTTC; cdr3_aa: CASHSLGGLEQYF
j_call: TRBJ2-3; clone_size: NA; d_call: NA; v_call: TRBV6-5; cdr3_nt: TGTGCCAGCAGTTACCGGGGTGTGAGCACAGATACGCAGTATTTT; cdr3_aa: CASSYRGVSTDTQYF
j_call: TRBJ1-1; clone_size: few; d_call: NA; v_call: TRBV7-6; cdr3_nt: TGTGCCAGCAGCCTACGAATGAACACTGAAGCTTTCTTT; cdr3_aa: CASSLRMNTEAFF
j_call: TRBJ2-1; clone_size: NA; d_call: NA; v_call: TRBV7-9; cdr3_nt: TGTGCCAGCAGCTTAGAAGAGGGTAAAAATGAGCAGTTCTTC; cdr3_aa: CASSLEEGKNEQFF
j_call: TRBJ2-7; clone_size: NA; d_call: TRBD1; v_call: TRBV19; cdr3_nt: TGTGCCAGTAGTACCCTGGGACAGGGTTCGTACGAGCAGTACTTC; cdr3_aa: CASSTLGQGSYEQYF
j_call: TRBJ1-6; clone_size: few; d_call: NA; v_call: TRBV28; cdr3_nt: TGTGCCAGCAGTATGACATATAATTCACCCCTCCACTTT; cdr3_aa: CASSMTYNSPLHF
j_call: TRBJ1-6; clone_size: NA; d_call: TRBD1; v_call: TRBV15; cdr3_nt: TGTGCCACGGGGGACAGACTGTGGAATTCACCCCTCCACTTT; cdr3_aa: CATGDRLWNSPLHF
j_call: TRBJ2-3; clone_size: NA; d_call: NA; v_call: TRBV5-4; cdr3_nt: TGTGCCAGCAGCTTTCCCGAGGGCTTCGGTAAAGATACGCAGTATTTT; cdr3_aa: CASSFPEGFGKDTQYF
j_call: TRBJ2-5; clone_size: NA; d_call: NA; v_call: TRBV9; cdr3_nt: TGTGCCAGCAGCGCCCTAACAGGGTTAGGACAGACCCAGTACTTC; cdr3_aa: CASSALTGLGQTQYF
j_call: TRBJ1-1; clone_size: NA; d_call: NA; v_call: TRBV20-1; cdr3_nt: TGCAGTGCCGGTCGGACAGTTGAAGCTTTCTTT; cdr3_aa: CSAGRTVEAFF
j_call: TRBJ2-2; clone_size: few; d_call: TRBD2; v_call: TRBV28; cdr3_nt: TGTGCCAGCAGGGCCGCGGGGGGCAAACGAACCGGGGAGCTGTTTTTT; cdr3_aa: CASRAAGGKRTGELFF
j_call: TRBJ1-2; clone_size: few; d_call: NA; v_call: TRBV19; cdr3_nt: TGTGCCAGTAGTATGCCCCCAGTGGTTAGCAGGGATGGCTACACCTTC; cdr3_aa: CASSMPPVVSRDGYTF
j_call: TRBJ2-7; clone_size: NA; d_call: NA; v_call: TRBV5-6; cdr3_nt: TGTGCCAGCAGCTTGGTGGGCCGACACGCCGAGCAGTACTTC; cdr3_aa: CASSLVGRHAEQYF
j_call: TRBJ2-5; clone_size: once; d_call: NA; v_call: TRBV11-2; cdr3_nt: TGTGCCAGCAGCTTAGATCCCGGGGAGACCCAGTACTTC; cdr3_aa: CASSLDPGETQYF
j_call: TRBJ1-1; clone_size: NA; d_call: TRBD1; v_call: TRBV7-9; cdr3_nt: TGTGCCAGCAGCTTACAGGGGGCGATCGGGGACACTGAAGCTTTCTTT; cdr3_aa: CASSLQGAIGDTEAFF
j_call: TRBJ2-1; clone_size: few; d_call: NA; v_call: TRBV29-1; cdr3_nt: TGCAGCGGTAGGTGGAGGGAGCAGTTCTTC; cdr3_aa: CSGRWREQFF
j_call: TRBJ2-1; clone_size: NA; d_call: TRBD2; v_call: TRBV7-9; cdr3_nt: TGTGCCAGCAGACTAGCGGGGTCCTACAATGAGCAGTTCTTC; cdr3_aa: CASRLAGSYNEQFF
j_call: TRBJ2-7; clone_size: NA; d_call: NA; v_call: TRBV5-1; cdr3_nt: TGCGCCAGCAGCCCCATAGCGGACCTAACCTACGAGCAGTACTTC; cdr3_aa: CASSPIADLTYEQYF
j_call: TRBJ1-1; clone_size: NA; d_call: NA; v_call: TRBV29-1; cdr3_nt: TGCAGCGTTGAATGGTTTAGGGGTCCAAACACTGAAGCTTTCTTT; cdr3_aa: CSVEWFRGPNTEAFF
j_call: TRBJ2-1; clone_size: NA; d_call: TRBD2; v_call: TRBV7-3; cdr3_nt: TGTGCCAGCAGCTTCGTGACAGGACTAGCGCCGAATGAGCAGTTCTTC; cdr3_aa: CASSFVTGLAPNEQFF
j_call: TRBJ2-4; clone_size: NA; d_call: TRBD1; v_call: TRBV7-9; cdr3_nt: TGTTCCAGCAGCCTCCGAGTCGGGACAGGGGAAAACATTCAGTACTTC; cdr3_aa: CSSSLRVGTGENIQYF
j_call: TRBJ2-1; clone_size: NA; d_call: TRBD1; v_call: TRBV2; cdr3_nt: TGTGCCAGCAATCGGGGACAGCTCTACAATGAGCAGTTCTTC; cdr3_aa: CASNRGQLYNEQFF
j_call: TRBJ1-2; clone_size: few; d_call: NA; v_call: TRBV19; cdr3_nt: TGTGCCAGTAGTATAATGACAGCTCACTATGGCTACACCTTC; cdr3_aa: CASSIMTAHYGYTF
j_call: TRBJ2-5; clone_size: NA; d_call: TRBD2; v_call: TRBV9; cdr3_nt: TGTGCCAGCAGCGTCACTAGCGGGAGGGCCCAGGAGACCCAGTACTTC; cdr3_aa: CASSVTSGRAQETQYF
j_call: TRBJ2-7; clone_size: NA; d_call: NA; v_call: TRBV7-9; cdr3_nt: TGTGCCAGCAGCTTAGTCGCTGGGCCCGCCCCTTACGAGCAGTACTTC; cdr3_aa: CASSLVAGPAPYEQYF
j_call: TRBJ2-7; clone_size: NA; d_call: NA; v_call: TRBV19; cdr3_nt: TGTGCCAGTAGTATGGCTGGCAGGTTGTCCTACGAGCAGTACTTC; cdr3_aa: CASSMAGRLSYEQYF
j_call: TRBJ2-3; clone_size: NA; d_call: TRBD1; v_call: TRBV20-1; cdr3_nt: TGCAGTGCTGGAGACAGGGTATCTCAGTATTTT; cdr3_aa: CSAGDRVSQYF
j_call: TRBJ2-7; clone_size: once; d_call: NA; v_call: TRBV6-1; cdr3_nt: TGTGCCAGCAGTGCCCTTCTGGAGCAGTACTTC; cdr3_aa: CASSALLEQYF
j_call: TRBJ1-5; clone_size: once; d_call: NA; v_call: TRBV9; cdr3_nt: TGTGCCAGCAGCGTAGACGTAGACAATCAGCCCCAGCATTTT; cdr3_aa: CASSVDVDNQPQHF
j_call: TRBJ2-7; clone_size: NA; d_call: TRBD2; v_call: TRBV5-1; cdr3_nt: TGCGCCAGCAGCGGTGGGACTAGCGGGAGTACCCAGCACTACGAGCAGTACTTC; cdr3_aa: CASSGGTSGSTQHYEQYF
j_call: TRBJ2-7; clone_size: NA; d_call: NA; v_call: TRBV21-1; cdr3_nt: TGTGCCAGCAGATACACTCAGCGGGAGGGCCTGCACGAGCAGTACTTC; cdr3_aa: CASRYTQREGLHEQYF